Presented here are 20 T cell receptor beta chains from one specimen sequenced in a study of T-cell reconstitution after alpha-beta-depleted transplantation in children. Unique molecular identifiers were used to barcode this TCRbeta library. TCRdb re-called the PCR reads through MiXCR, storing one row per CDR3 protein. The sample records fewer than 700,000 distinct CDR3 sequences, 13% being singletons. Here the sequenced sample was PBMCs, mostly from graft donor cells, taken 360 days after TCRalphabeta/CD19-depleted stem cell transplant. The receptors here all came from a male patient younger than 18 who had a stem cell transplant for acute myeloid leukemia, so the T cells may come from the graft donor.

This clonotype was seen repeatedly, ten times or more. This chain joins TRBV12-3 or TRBV12-4 and TRBJ2-7; a weak D match, TRBD2 (6 bases). V lost 5 bases and J lost 1, with 15 bases in between. This CDR3 comprises 15 residues. The DNA of the CDR3 is TGTGCCAGCAGTCCCCGCGGGACGGCTTCCTACGAGCAGTACTTC. It codes for CASSPRGTASYEQYF.

This clonotype was seen only once. At one end, the junction sequence differs from germline, possibly due to a read error. J is TRBJ1-2 and V is TRBV28; D not resolved. Per the germline V gene, CDR1 is MDHEN and CDR2 is SYDVKM. This CDR3 is 14 amino acids long. CDR3 nucleotides: TGTGCCAGCAGTTTAACCTCCACTAACTATAGCTACACCTTC. Protein sequence: CASSLTSTNYSYTF.

This clonotype was seen only a few times. CDR3 sequence (DNA): TGTGCCAGCGGTCCCACCGGGACAGGCACCTACGAGCAGTACTTC. It codes for CASGPTGTGTYEQYF. J is TRBJ2-7 and V is TRBV28, with 8 bases identical to TRBD1. Germline lookup yields CDR1 MDHEN and CDR2 SYDVKM. Germline trimming cut 8 bases from V and 2 bases from J; bases unmatched to any gene: 11. The length of the CDR3 is 15 residues.

This clonotype was observed a handful of times. CDR3 protein: CSAIRLGEGRTDTQYF. The CDR3 coding sequence is TGCAGTGCGATTCGTTTGGGGGAGGGGAGGACAGATACGCAGTATTTT. This sequence joins TRBV20-1 and TRBJ2-3, with 7 bases fitting TRBD2. The length of the CDR3 is 16 residues. J lost 3 bases, V lost 6 bases, and 15 bases had no gene match. Germline lookup yields CDR1 DFQATT and CDR2 SNEGSKA (reference sequence).

This sequence joins TRBV19 and TRBJ1-2, with TRBD1 matching over 7 bases. The CDR3 consists of 15 residues. The J segment lost 1 base and the V segment lost 2 bases, leaving 4 bases of the junction unmatched. CDR1 is LNHDA, CDR2 SQIVND, per germline (reference sequence). CDR3: CASSIISGGNYGYTF. DNA of the CDR3: TGTGCCAGTAGTATAATTTCAGGGGGTAACTATGGCTACACCTTC.

This clonotype showed up just a few times. This chain connects TRBV7-9 to TRBJ2-7, with 9 bases matching TRBD1. Germline V gene sequence: CDR1 SEHNR, CDR2 FQNEAQ (reference sequence). V lost 3 bases and J lost 3; bases outside the gene matches: 6. The CDR3 length is 15 residues. Here the CDR3 reads CASSFPTTGGYEQYF. The CDR3 DNA reads as TGTGCCAGCAGCTTTCCCACGACAGGGGGCTACGAGCAGTACTTC.

The table lists this clonotype with many counts. The chain carries TRBV28 and TRBJ2-7; D not resolved. The CDR3 loop spans 14 amino acids. Germline CDR1 and CDR2: MDHEN and SYDVKM. Trimming took 4 bases from V and 6 from J, leaving 16 bases between them. The CDR3 region has the DNA TGTGCCAGCAGTTCCCGGTTCTTCGTACCCGAGCAGTACTTC. Translated: CASSSRFFVPEQYF.

Only a few counts were recorded for this clonotype. The rearrangement links TRBV11-2 to TRBJ2-1, with 12 bases lining up with TRBD2. There are 16 residues in the CDR3. Germline assignment: CDR1 SGHAT and CDR2 FQNNGV. V dropped 4 bases and J dropped 3; count of bases not matched to a gene: 4. The CDR3 sequence: CASSSGLAGHYNEQFF. The CDR3 DNA is TGTGCCAGCAGCTCGGGACTAGCGGGCCACTACAATGAGCAGTTCTTC.

This clonotype was counted between two and nine times. The chain couples TRBV5-1 to TRBJ2-7, with 9 bases aligning to TRBD1. The CDR3 loop spans 15 amino acids. The trim removed 0 bases at V and 4 bases at J, leaving 5 bases unmatched. Germline loops: CDR1 SGHRS, CDR2 YFSETQ. CDR3 residues: CASSLANRGHYEQYF. CDR3 nucleotides: TGCGCCAGCAGCTTGGCGAACAGGGGGCATTACGAGCAGTACTTC.

The chain uses TRBV9 and TRBJ2-3, with a weak D call TRBD2 (6 bases). This CDR3 comprises 15 residues. Per germline, CDR1 SGDLS and CDR2 YYNGEE. V was trimmed by 0 bases and J by 6 bases, leaving 14 bases between them. The chain's CDR3 is CASSVEEGRWDTQYF. CDR3 nucleotide sequence: TGTGCCAGCAGCGTAGAGGAGGGGAGATGGGATACGCAGTATTTT.

The rearrangement uses TRBV20-1 and TRBJ2-7, with D possibly TRBD2 on 6 matching bases. The CDR3 has 10 amino acids. V was trimmed by 5 bases and J by 9 bases, leaving 11 bases between them. Germline V gives CDR1 DFQATT, CDR2 SNEGSKA (reference sequence). Written as DNA, the CDR3 is TGCAGTGCTGGGCGGGGAGGGCAGTACTTC. Its translation is CSAGRGGQYF.

The chain has TRBV15 and TRBJ2-3; the match to TRBD2 covers 9 bases. After removal of 0 bases from V and 6 bases from J, the junction contained 19 bases not matched to a gene. The CDR3 is made up of 20 amino acids. Germline V lookup: CDR1 LNHNV, CDR2 YYDKDF (reference sequence). CDR3: CATSRESGGRASSVDDTQYF. CDR3 in DNA: TGTGCCACCAGCAGAGAATCCGGCGGGAGGGCCTCCAGCGTGGACGATACGCAGTATTTT.

This rearrangement joins TRBV20-1 to TRBJ2-3, with 10 nucleotides matching TRBD1. Germline V gene lookup returns CDR1 DFQATT and CDR2 SNEGSKA (reference sequence). This CDR3 comprises 15 residues. After removal of 3 bases from V and 3 bases from J, the junction contained 6 bases not matched to a gene. The CDR3 region has the DNA TGCAGTGCTAGGCCCCGGGACAGGGGTACAGATACGCAGTATTTT. Translating it yields CSARPRDRGTDTQYF.

The chain employs TRBV28 and TRBJ1-2, with TRBD1 identical over 8 bases. This CDR3 is built from 13 residues. The ends lost 5 bases at V and 9 bases at J; junction bases unmatched: 8. Germline V lookup: CDR1 MDHEN, CDR2 SYDVKM. The CDR3 nucleotides are TGTGCCAGCAGTCCAGGACAGGGATGGAGCTACACCTTC. It is translated as CASSPGQGWSYTF.

This sequence joins TRBV28 and TRBJ1-2; D is uncertain. The CDR3 contains 12 residues. Germline V CDR1 and CDR2: MDHEN, SYDVKM. Between the trimmed V and J ends, which lost 7 bases and 8 bases, there was a span of 14 bases. CDR3 sequence (DNA): TGTGCCAGCATCACCTTGGCTGAAGGCTACACCTTC. Translated, it gives CASITLAEGYTF.

This clonotype was detected many times. CDR3: CSAWGQGAYNEQFF. The CDR3 DNA is TGCAGTGCTTGGGGACAGGGGGCCTACAATGAGCAGTTCTTC. The rearrangement joins TRBV20-1 to TRBJ2-1, with 11 bases that match TRBD1. The V gene's germline CDR1 is DFQATT and CDR2 SNEGSKA (reference sequence). The J segment lost 2 bases and the V segment lost 5 bases, leaving 2 bases of the junction unmatched. This CDR3 contains 14 residues.

There are many counts of this clonotype. The chain carries TRBV7-8 and TRBJ2-7; D is undetermined. The germline gives CDR1 SGHVS, CDR2 FQNEAQ. V was trimmed by 2 bases and J by 0 bases, leaving 8 bases between them. The length of the CDR3 is 14 residues. The CDR3 loop reads CASSLLRLSYEQYF. The CDR3 DNA sequence: TGTGCCAGCAGCTTATTGAGACTCTCCTACGAGCAGTACTTC.

The rearrangement joins TRBV28 to TRBJ2-7; 7 bases fit TRBD2. CDR3 size: 17 residues. Germline V gene sequence: CDR1 MDHEN, CDR2 SYDVKM. After removal of 2 bases from V and 4 bases from J, the junction contained 14 bases not matched to a gene. The CDR3, as DNA: TGTGCCAGCAGTTTACCACCGGGACTACGGATCCTTTACGAGCAGTACTTC. Its translation is CASSLPPGLRILYEQYF.

The chain couples TRBV5-1 to TRBJ2-2; weak D call: TRBD1 (5 bases). Germline V CDR1 and CDR2: SGHRS, YFSETQ. V gave up 4 bases and J gave up 2 bases, with 12 bases separating them. The CDR3 runs to 15 residues. CDR3 coding DNA: TGCGCCAGCAGCATCGGACAACCAAACACCGGGGAGCTGTTTTTT. Encoded protein: CASSIGQPNTGELFF.

This clonotype was observed a few times. J is TRBJ2-7 and V is TRBV11-2; unclear D gene. Trimming left V 5 bases short and J 3 bases short, with 17 bases between. The length of the CDR3 is 15 residues. Germline lookup yields CDR1 SGHAT and CDR2 FQNNGV. The CDR3: CASSHIRQANYEQYF. CDR3 coding DNA: TGTGCCAGCAGCCACATTCGCCAGGCGAACTACGAGCAGTACTTC.